One sample yielded the 32 T cell receptor beta chains listed below, sequenced in a study of blood T cells in healthy people across ages. Sample-barcoded 5' priming and a J-beta primer mix drove a second PCR of roughly 7 to 11 cycles. TCRdb used MiXCR to reprocess the 5' RACE reads, holding one entry per CDR3 protein. The sample yields 1.5 million to 2 million distinct CDR3 sequences, approximately 30% seen once. Sequencing was carried out using blood. The receptors were gathered from a woman aged 25-40 years in good health.

This clonotype was picked up one time. The CDR3 region has the DNA TGCGCCAGCAGCCTCATCGGGGGCAACCCCCCCTACGAGCAGTACTTC. It encodes CASSLIGGNPPYEQYF. J is TRBJ2-7 and V is TRBV4-1; perhaps D is TRBD1 or TRBD2 (6 bases each). The ends were cut back, 4 bases at V and 2 bases at J, with 18 bases in the middle. Looked up from germline, CDR1 is MGHRA and CDR2 is YSYEKL. The length of the CDR3 is 16 residues.

V gene TRBV20-1 combines with J gene TRBJ2-7; 11 bases fit TRBD2. The germline V gene encodes CDR1 DFQATT and CDR2 SNEGSKA (reference sequence). CDR3 length: 16 residues. Trimming removed 0 bases from V and 7 bases from J; junction bases left unmatched: 11. The CDR3 DNA is TGCAGTGCTAGAGAATGGACTAGCGGGCGTTACAATGAGCAGTACTTC. This translates into CSAREWTSGRYNEQYF.

A remark on this clonotype: The junction does not match germline at one end; this may be a read error. This chain uses TRBV5-1 with TRBJ1-2, with TRBD1 matching 10 bases. This CDR3 has 15 residues. Looked up from germline, CDR1 is SGHRS and CDR2 is YFSETQ. The CDR3 region has the DNA TGCGCCGGCAGCTTGGCAGTGGGACAGGGGTCTGGCTACACCTTC. Its protein is CAGSLAVGQGSGYTF.

A word on this clonotype: The junction and the germline gene differ at one end; a read error may be behind it. V gene TRBV24-1 combines with J gene TRBJ2-3; D assignment may be TRBD1 or TRBD2 (5 bases each). Germline loops: CDR1 KGHDR, CDR2 SFDVKD. The CDR3 covers 16 residues. CDR3 coding DNA: TGTGCCACCAGTGATGGTAGGGGTGGGAGCACAGATATGCAGTATTTT. Translation: CATSDGRGGSTDMQYF.

This clonotype was seen a single time. Compared with germline, one end of the junction differs, possibly owing to a read error. The chain combines TRBV18 with TRBJ2-6, with 9 bases aligning to TRBD1. The germline V gene encodes CDR1 KGHSH and CDR2 LQKENI. The CDR3 contains 18 residues. The DNA for the CDR3 is TGTGCCAGCTCATCGGGACAGGGATTAAGCTCTGGGGCCAGCGTCCTGACTTTC. As protein: CASSSGQGLSSGASVLTF.

This clonotype was recorded at least ten times. The chain combines TRBV5-5 with TRBJ2-5; 8 bases line up with TRBD1. V was pared by 0 bases and J by 4 bases, with 5 bases of the junction left unmatched. The germline gives CDR1 SGHKS, CDR2 YYEKEE (reference sequence). The CDR3 is made up of 15 amino acids. CDR3 residues: CASSLAYGTGETQYF. In DNA, the CDR3 is TGTGCCAGCAGCTTGGCTTACGGGACAGGAGAGACCCAGTACTTC.

V and J are TRBV28 and TRBJ2-3; a weak D match, TRBD2 (5 bases). Germline-derived CDR1 and CDR2 are MDHEN and SYDVKM. The V end lost 3 bases, the J end lost 8 bases, and 12 bases lay between the germline ends. The CDR3 covers 13 residues. In DNA form, the CDR3 reads TGTGCCAGCAGTTTGAGAGCCGGGGTTACGCAGTATTTT. It yields the protein CASSLRAGVTQYF.

This clonotype showed up just a few times. The chain joins TRBV21-1 to TRBJ1-1. TRBV21-1 is labeled a pseudogene. CDR3 length equals 14 residues. CDR3 nucleotide sequence: TGTGCCAGCAGCAAAGCAGGGCAGAACACTGAAGCTTTCTTT. Its translation is CASSKAGQNTEAFF.

Ten or more counts support this clonotype. V is TRBV6-1 and J is TRBJ2-7, with 7 bases fitting TRBD1. Germline CDR1 and CDR2: MNHNS and SASEGT. This CDR3 has 13 residues. With 10 bases clipped from V and 5 bases from J, the junction kept 11 bases outside the gene matches. The CDR3 nucleotides are TGTGCCACCCGGGGACAGCAAGGACACGAGCAGTACTTC. It yields the protein CATRGQQGHEQYF.

This clonotype has only a few counts. V and J are TRBV29-1 and TRBJ1-2; TRBD1 matches at 8 bases. The length of the CDR3 is 13 residues. Germline loops: CDR1 SQVTM, CDR2 ANQGSEA. Losses at the gene ends were 5 bases for V and 4 bases for J; bases not matched to a gene: 6. DNA of the CDR3: TGCAGCGTTTTCTTAGGACAGGGCTATGGCTACACCTTC. This sequence encodes CSVFLGQGYGYTF.

Concerning this clonotype itself: This could be a read error, since a much larger clone is one nucleotide away. The genes are TRBV20-1 and TRBJ2-1; 11 positions agree with TRBD2. Trimming cost V 6 bases and J 13 bases; bases outside gene matches: 17. The CDR3 has 15 amino acids. Germline V lookup: CDR1 DFQATT, CDR2 SNEGSKA (reference sequence). CDR3 sequence (DNA): TGCAGTGCAATGGCTGGTAGCGGGAGGGGAGAGACCCAGTTCTTC. It encodes CSAMAGSGRGETQFF.

Notes on this clonotype: One end of the junction fails to match germline, which may point to a read error. This chain links TRBV20-1 with TRBJ2-1; a possible D gene is TRBD2 (6 bases). The length of the CDR3 is 15 residues. The V gene's germline CDR1 is DFQATT and CDR2 SNEGSKA (reference sequence). The CDR3 DNA reads as TGCAGTGCGGTTGACTCCTCGGTTAGCGGCAATGGGCAGTTCTTC. Its protein product is CSAVDSSVSGNGQFF.

This clonotype has ten or more counts. The chain joins TRBV4-3 to TRBJ2-1, with 7 bases identical to TRBD2. V was pared by 0 bases and J by 10 bases, with 6 bases of the junction left unmatched. The CDR3 runs 14 residues. Germline CDR1 is LGHNA and CDR2 is YSLEER. The CDR3 DNA reads TGCGCCAGCAGCCAAGATGGGGGGGAAGGGGAGCAGTTCTTC. Protein product: CASSQDGGEGEQFF.

This clonotype was seen at least ten times. The chain employs TRBV9 and TRBJ2-7; no clear D. Per the germline V gene, CDR1 is SGDLS and CDR2 is YYNGEE. CDR3 length: 16 amino acids. Trimming took off 5 bases at V and 5 bases at J, with 23 bases between the two ends. The CDR3 sequence is CASSPRPYLSNNEQYF. Written as DNA, the CDR3 is TGTGCCAGCAGTCCTAGGCCGTACCTTTCGAACAACGAGCAGTACTTC. The full variable domain, in which reference TRBV9 and TRBJ2-7 provide the parts outside the CDR3, is DSGVTQTPKHLITATGQRVTLRCSPRSGDLSVYWYQQSLDQGLQFLIQYYNGEERAKGNILERFSAQQFPDLHSELNLSSLELGDSALYFCASSPRPYLSNNEQYFGPGTRLTVT.

A word on this clonotype: Because the CDR3's place on the DNA is in doubt, the DNA is left out and the CDR3 is given as listed by TCRdb. The chain employs TRBV29-1 and TRBJ1-4; no check of the table's D call, TRBD1, against the DNA was made. Germline CDR1 SQVTM, CDR2 ANQGSEA. Inclusive of both ends, the CDR3 amounts to 13 amino acids. The CDR3 spells CSVAEGASEKRFF.

The chain joins TRBV20-1 to TRBJ1-2; possible D gene TRBD1, 5 bases. Looked up from germline, CDR1 is DFQATT and CDR2 is SNEGSKA (reference sequence). V was shortened by 2 bases and J by 8 bases, with 15 bases between the two germline ends. The CDR3 length is 13 residues. Here the CDR3 DNA reads TGCAGTGCTAGACACCGACAGATCTCGGGCTACACCTTC. Its translation is CSARHRQISGYTF.

Many counts were recorded for this clonotype. The V gene is TRBV5-1, the J gene TRBJ2-1; D perhaps matches TRBD1 (7 bases). Germline lookup yields CDR1 SGHRS and CDR2 YFSETQ. The V end lost 7 bases, the J end lost 7 bases, and 18 bases lay between the germline ends. This CDR3 has 14 residues. The CDR3 DNA sequence: TGCGCCAGCGCGCTCGGAGGGGGCAGGAATGAGCAGTTCTTC. It specifies CASALGGGRNEQFF.

The rearrangement joins TRBV2 to TRBJ1-2; D call uncertain. Per germline, CDR1 SNHLY and CDR2 FYNNEI. V lost 1 base to trimming and J lost 2 bases, with 8 bases between them. The CDR3 has 14 amino acids. CDR3 protein: CASSEGEGNYGYTF. For the CDR3, the DNA is TGTGCCAGCAGTGAAGGGGAGGGAAACTATGGCTACACCTTC.

This clonotype was seen more than once but under ten times. The V gene is TRBV29-1, the J gene TRBJ1-5; D is ambiguous. Germline V gene lookup returns CDR1 SQVTM and CDR2 ANQGSEA. With 6 bases removed from V and 1 base from J, the gap between germline ends came to 10 bases. The CDR3 is 13 residues long. CDR3 sequence (DNA): TGCAGCGTCTGGGGAGGGAGCAATCAGCCCCAGCATTTT. Protein: CSVWGGSNQPQHF.

The chain couples TRBV20-1 to TRBJ2-3; the D gene could be TRBD1 or TRBD2 (5 bases each). Germline CDR1 DFQATT, CDR2 SNEGSKA (reference sequence). The CDR3 extends over 14 amino acids. V lost 3 bases and J 5 bases, leaving 15 bases between the germline ends. The CDR3 sequence: CSASTRGPEDTQYF. The CDR3 nucleotides read TGCAGTGCTAGTACACGGGGCCCGGAAGATACGCAGTATTTT.

The table lists this clonotype with a few counts. J is TRBJ2-3 and V is TRBV9; D assignment may be TRBD1 or TRBD2 (5 bases each). The CDR3 is made up of 15 amino acids. Deletions cut 4 bases from V and 4 bases from J, with 16 bases between. Germline V gene lookup returns CDR1 SGDLS and CDR2 YYNGEE. CDR3 region: CASSPLGEYPDTQYF. In DNA form, the CDR3 reads TGTGCCAGCAGCCCCCTAGGGGAGTATCCAGATACGCAGTATTTT.

This clonotype occurred a few times. This chain uses TRBV7-3 with TRBJ1-1; D call uncertain. V lost 5 bases and J lost 0, with 7 bases in between. Looked up from germline, CDR1 is SGHTA and CDR2 is FQGTGA. CDR3 size: 13 residues. CDR3 sequence (DNA): TGTGCCAGCAGCGTATACCTGAACACTGAAGCTTTCTTT. Encoded protein: CASSVYLNTEAFF.

The chain has TRBV29-1 and TRBJ1-1; D is unresolved. The CDR3 is 13 residues long. V was trimmed by 5 bases and J by 2 bases, leaving 12 bases between them. Germline V gene sequence: CDR1 SQVTM, CDR2 ANQGSEA. CDR3 loop: CSVPGFINTEAFF. DNA for the CDR3: TGCAGCGTTCCCGGATTTATTAACACTGAAGCTTTCTTT.

In its sample, this clonotype was seen a few times. This chain links TRBV7-2 with TRBJ2-3, with 10 bases that match TRBD2. Germline-derived CDR1 and CDR2 are SGHTA and FQGNSA. The V gene end was trimmed by 5 bases and the J gene end by 4 bases; junction bases not matched to a gene: 9. This CDR3 spans 16 amino acids. The CDR3 region is CASSPLAGVVADTQYF. In DNA form, the CDR3 reads TGTGCCAGCAGCCCTCTAGCGGGAGTAGTAGCAGATACGCAGTATTTT.

V is TRBV20-1 and J is TRBJ2-3; 12 bases map to TRBD2. CDR3 length: 17 amino acids. The germline gives CDR1 DFQATT, CDR2 SNEGSKA (reference sequence). The junction had 9 bases not matched to a gene; V was cut back by 2 bases and J by 3 bases. CDR3 nucleotide sequence: TGCAGTGCTAGACCTAGCGGGGGGGCAAGAGTGACAGATACGCAGTATTTT. It translates to CSARPSGGARVTDTQYF.

The chain has TRBV12-3 or TRBV12-4 and TRBJ2-2, with 8 bases fitting TRBD2. The V gene end was trimmed by 6 bases and the J gene end by 1 base; junction bases not matched to a gene: 7. CDR3 length: 16 residues. The CDR3 DNA follows: TGTGCCAGCAGCGTCGCTCTAGCGGGGAACACCGGGGAGCTGTTTTTT. Amino acids: CASSVALAGNTGELFF.

The CDR3 protein is CASSLKWDSTDTQYF. The CDR3 DNA reads TGTGCCAGCAGTTTGAAGTGGGACTCCACAGATACGCAGTATTTT. The rearrangement uses TRBV27 and TRBJ2-3; perhaps TRBD2 as D (6 bases). This CDR3 spans 15 amino acids. V was cut by 3 bases and J by 2 bases, with 12 bases left in between. Germline lookup yields CDR1 MNHEY and CDR2 SMNVEV (reference sequence).

This clonotype was seen many times. Here the CDR3 reads CSGYLAGAGETQYF. The DNA of the CDR3 is TGCAGCGGATACCTAGCGGGAGCTGGGGAGACCCAGTACTTC. The rearrangement joins TRBV29-1 to TRBJ2-5; 10 bases line up with TRBD2. The V gene end was trimmed by 7 bases and the J gene end by 5 bases; junction bases not matched to a gene: 10. The CDR3 covers 14 residues. Germline CDR1 is SQVTM and CDR2 is ANQGSEA.

This clonotype was recorded at least ten times. This chain links TRBV11-2 with TRBJ1-5; D not certain. V gave up 6 bases and J gave up 7 bases, with 13 bases separating them. Germline values: CDR1 SGHAT, CDR2 FQNNGV. The CDR3 is 13 amino acids. The DNA for the CDR3 is TGTGCCAGCAGTCCAACGGGAAGGCAGCCCCAGCATTTT. As protein: CASSPTGRQPQHF.

A remark on this clonotype: This may stem from a read error, because a much larger clone lies one nucleotide away. The CDR3 protein is CSVETLEFYGYIF. The CDR3 DNA reads TGCAGCGTTGAAACTCTCGAGTTCTATGGCTACATCTTC. V usage is TRBV29-1 and J usage is TRBJ1-2; D uncertain. The CDR3 runs to 13 residues. CDR1 and CDR2 (germline): SQVTM, ANQGSEA.

The chain couples TRBV20-1 to TRBJ2-7; no firm D call. The CDR3 contains 15 residues. Germline V CDR1 and CDR2: DFQATT, SNEGSKA (reference sequence). The V gene lost 0 bases and the J gene lost 3 bases, with 15 bases spanning the gap. DNA for the CDR3: TGCAGTGCTAGAGATTTGAAGGCCGTAGGCTACGAGCAGTACTTC. It encodes CSARDLKAVGYEQYF.

This clonotype was seen only a few times. The rearrangement links TRBV7-2 to TRBJ2-5; D is possibly TRBD1 (6 bases). With 3 bases removed from V and 11 bases from J, the gap between germline ends came to 22 bases. The CDR3 sequence is 15 residues long. The V gene's germline CDR1 is SGHTA and CDR2 FQGNSA. CDR3 bases: TGTGCCAGCAGCTTTATACAGGCTCGGGACAATGAGCAGTACTTC. This gives the protein CASSFIQARDNEQYF.